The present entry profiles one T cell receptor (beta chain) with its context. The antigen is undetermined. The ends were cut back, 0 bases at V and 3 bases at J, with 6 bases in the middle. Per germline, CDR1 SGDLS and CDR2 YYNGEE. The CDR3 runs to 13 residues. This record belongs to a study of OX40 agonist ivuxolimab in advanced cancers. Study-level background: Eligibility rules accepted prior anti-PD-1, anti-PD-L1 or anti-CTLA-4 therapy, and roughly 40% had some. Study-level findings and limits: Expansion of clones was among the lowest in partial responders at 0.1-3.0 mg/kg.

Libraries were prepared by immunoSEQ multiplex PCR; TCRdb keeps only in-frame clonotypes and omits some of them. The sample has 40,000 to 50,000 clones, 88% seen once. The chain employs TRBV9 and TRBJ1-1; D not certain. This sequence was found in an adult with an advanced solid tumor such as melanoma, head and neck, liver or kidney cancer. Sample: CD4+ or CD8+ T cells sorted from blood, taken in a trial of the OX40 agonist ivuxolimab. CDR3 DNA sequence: TGTGCCAGCAGCGTAGGGAGGGACACTGAAGCTTTCTTT. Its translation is CASSVGRDTEAFF.